The 9 T cell receptor beta chains given below trace back to one sample, sequenced in a study of Ad26.COV2.S vaccination and SARS-CoV-2 variants. Treatment in this sample: about 20 received Ad26.COV2.S at low or high dose, single or two shots; about five received placebo; per-sample allocation not given. Sampling took place 63 days after the first vaccine or placebo injection. The protocol was immunoSEQ multiplex PCR, while the TCRdb copy is restricted to in-frame clones and leaves out a portion. The repertoire holds some 390,000 clones, with about 88% as singletons. The specimen comprised peripheral blood, sampled in a trial of Ad26.COV2.S vaccine versus placebo. The receptor set was obtained from a person aged 18-65 years who received the Ad26.COV2.S COVID-19 vaccine or a placebo.

The chain has TRBV7-8 and TRBJ2-7, with D maybe TRBD1 (6 bases). V lost 1 base and J 2 bases, leaving 9 bases between the germline ends. Germline CDR1 SGHVS, CDR2 FQNEAQ. This CDR3 comprises 14 residues. In DNA, the CDR3 is TGTGCCAGCAGCTTAGGGGGACAACCCTACGAGCAGTACTTC. Amino acid sequence: CASSLGGQPYEQYF.

This rearrangement joins TRBV7-2 to TRBJ2-5; D could derive from TRBD1 or TRBD2 (7 bases each). This CDR3 region has 18 residues. CDR1 is SGHTA, CDR2 FQGNSA, per germline. V was trimmed by 5 bases and J by 7 bases, leaving 29 bases between them. This CDR3 reads CASSLEAAGGAGYRTQYF. CDR3 nucleotide sequence: TGTGCCAGCAGCCTGGAGGCGGCAGGGGGAGCGGGGTATAGGACCCAGTACTTC.

This chain links TRBV30 with TRBJ2-1, with 13 bases fitting TRBD2. The CDR3 totals 14 residues. Germline V lookup: CDR1 GTSNPN, CDR2 SVGIG (reference sequence). Losses at the gene ends were 7 bases for V and 7 bases for J; bases not matched to a gene: 7. The CDR3: CASWTSGSQNEQFF. The CDR3 DNA reads TGTGCCTCCTGGACTAGCGGGAGTCAGAATGAGCAGTTCTTC.

V gene TRBV4-3 combines with J gene TRBJ2-3, with unresolved D. CDR1 is LGHNA, CDR2 YSLEER, per germline. The CDR3 runs to 14 residues. With 0 bases removed from V and 4 bases from J, the gap between germline ends came to 8 bases. CDR3 residues: CASSQDVRSDTQYF. CDR3 DNA: TGCGCCAGCAGCCAAGATGTGAGATCAGATACGCAGTATTTT.

The V gene is TRBV11-2, the J gene TRBJ1-2; D not certain. The germline V and J ends were trimmed by 0 bases and 7 bases, with 9 bases remaining between them. The CDR3 sequence is 13 residues long. Germline V lookup: CDR1 SGHAT, CDR2 FQNNGV. The chain's CDR3 is CASSLEAVGGYTF. For the CDR3, the DNA is TGTGCCAGCAGCTTAGAGGCAGTGGGTGGCTACACCTTC.

The rearrangement joins TRBV7-9 to TRBJ1-5, with D hard to call. Per germline, CDR1 SEHNR and CDR2 FQNEAQ (reference sequence). V was shortened by 5 bases and J by 1 base, with 12 bases between the two germline ends. The CDR3 totals 15 residues. The CDR3 coding sequence is TGTGCCAGCAGCCCCCCGGCTCGAAGCAATCAGCCCCAGCATTTT. This gives the protein CASSPPARSNQPQHF.

The rearrangement uses TRBV4-2 and TRBJ2-5; no definite D call. The V gene's germline CDR1 is LGHNA and CDR2 YNFKEQ. V was cut by 1 base and J by 9 bases, with 18 bases left in between. The CDR3 length is 15 residues. CDR3 residues: CASSQGRVALFPQYF. In nucleotides, the CDR3 is TGTGCCAGCAGCCAAGGTAGGGTCGCCCTTTTCCCCCAGTACTTC.

The genes are TRBV27 and TRBJ2-4; D ambiguous. CDR1 MNHEY and CDR2 SMNVEV come from the germline V gene (reference sequence). The CDR3 length is 14 residues. V was shortened by 0 bases and J by 1 base, with 4 bases between the two germline ends. The CDR3 protein is CASSLSRAKNIQYF. In nucleotides, the CDR3 is TGTGCCAGCAGTTTATCCAGGGCCAAAAACATTCAGTACTTC.

This chain links TRBV11-2 with TRBJ2-7, with 7 nucleotides matching TRBD2. There are 15 residues in the CDR3. Germline V gene lookup returns CDR1 SGHAT and CDR2 FQNNGV. The ends lost 3 bases at V and 0 bases at J; junction bases unmatched: 5. The CDR3 DNA reads TGTGCCAGCAGCTTGAGGAGGACTAGCTCCTACGAGCAGTACTTC. This encodes CASSLRRTSSYEQYF.